Described below is a single T cell receptor (beta chain) sequence and its context. The data were obtained in a study of cytomegalovirus exposure and HLA in healthy donors. Researchers ran the PCR with 60 Vbeta and 13 Jbeta primers. Using immunoSEQ multiplex PCR, the repertoire was profiled, and TCRdb retains in-frame clones only, with some absent. The table has around 110,000 clones, 75% seen once; the top ten hold 1.6%. Germline CDR1 and CDR2: GTSNPN and SVGIG (reference sequence). The CDR3 spans 14 residues. The ends were cut back, 6 bases at V and 0 bases at J, with 12 bases in the middle. The TCR comes from a woman aged 18-29 years in good health and CMV-seronegative. The V and J genes are TRBV30 and TRBJ2-1, with D possibly TRBD2 on 5 matching bases. Sequenced sample: PBMCs. CDR3 in amino acids: CACTGINSYNEQFF. In DNA, the CDR3 is TGTGCCTGTACCGGGATTAACTCCTACAATGAGCAGTTCTTC.